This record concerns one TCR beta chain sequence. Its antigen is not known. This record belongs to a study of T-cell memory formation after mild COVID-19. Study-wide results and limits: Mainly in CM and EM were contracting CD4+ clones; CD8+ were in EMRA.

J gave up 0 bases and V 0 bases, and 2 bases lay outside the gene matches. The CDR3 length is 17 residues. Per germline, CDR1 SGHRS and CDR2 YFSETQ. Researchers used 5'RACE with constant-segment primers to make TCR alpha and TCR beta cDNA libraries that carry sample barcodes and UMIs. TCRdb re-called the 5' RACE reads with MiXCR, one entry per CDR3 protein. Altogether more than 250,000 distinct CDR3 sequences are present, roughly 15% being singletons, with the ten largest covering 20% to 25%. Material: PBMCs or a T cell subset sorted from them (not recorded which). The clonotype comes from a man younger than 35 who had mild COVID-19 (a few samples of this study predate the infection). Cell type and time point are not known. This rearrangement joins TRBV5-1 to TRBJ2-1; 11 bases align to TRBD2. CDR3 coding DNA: TGCGCCAGCAGCTTGGGACTAGCGGGGCGCTCCTACAATGAGCAGTTCTTC. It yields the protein CASSLGLAGRSYNEQFF.